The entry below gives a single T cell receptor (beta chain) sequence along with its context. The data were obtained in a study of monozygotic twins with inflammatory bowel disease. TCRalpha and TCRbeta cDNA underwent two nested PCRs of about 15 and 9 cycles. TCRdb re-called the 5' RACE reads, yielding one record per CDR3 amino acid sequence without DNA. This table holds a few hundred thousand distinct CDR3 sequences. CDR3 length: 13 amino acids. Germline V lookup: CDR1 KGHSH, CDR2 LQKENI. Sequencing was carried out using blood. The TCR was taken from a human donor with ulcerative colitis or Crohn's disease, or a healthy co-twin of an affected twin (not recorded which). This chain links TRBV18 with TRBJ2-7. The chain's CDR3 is CASSHSQGYEQYF.